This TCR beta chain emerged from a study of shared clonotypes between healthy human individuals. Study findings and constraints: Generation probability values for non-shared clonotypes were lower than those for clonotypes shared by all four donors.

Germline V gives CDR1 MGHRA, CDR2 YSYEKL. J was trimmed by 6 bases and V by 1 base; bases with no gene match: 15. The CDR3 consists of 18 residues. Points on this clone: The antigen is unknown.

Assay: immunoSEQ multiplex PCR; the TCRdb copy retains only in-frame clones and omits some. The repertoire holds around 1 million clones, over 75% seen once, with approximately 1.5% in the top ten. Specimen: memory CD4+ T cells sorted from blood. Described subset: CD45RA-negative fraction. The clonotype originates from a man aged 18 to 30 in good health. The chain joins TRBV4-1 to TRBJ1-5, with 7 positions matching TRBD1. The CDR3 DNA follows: TGCGCCAGCAGCCAAGGTCTACTAGACAGGGCGAGTGGTCAGCCCCAGCATTTT. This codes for CASSQGLLDRASGQPQHF.